Sequencing of this T cell receptor beta chain was carried out in a study of shared clonotypes between healthy human individuals. Trimming left V 3 bases short and J 1 base short, with 9 bases between. The germline V gene encodes CDR1 KGHSH and CDR2 LQKENI. The CDR3 loop spans 14 amino acids. The protocol was immunoSEQ multiplex PCR, while the TCRdb copy is restricted to in-frame clones and leaves out a portion. Altogether more than 1 million clones are present, 75% to 85% being singletons, with the ten largest covering under 0.6%. CD4+ cells were split into CD45RA+ naive and CD45RA-negative memory subsets.

The TCR sequence derives from a man between 18 and 29 years old in good health. Some clones in this sample may be carry-over from other donors' samples. The V and J genes are TRBV18 and TRBJ2-5, with a weak D call TRBD1 (5 bases). The source material was memory CD4+ T cells from PBMCs. As for subset: CD45RA-negative fraction. CDR3 in DNA: TGTGCCAGCTCACCTTTACAGGCCCAAGAGACCCAGTACTTC. Encoded protein: CASSPLQAQETQYF.